This T cell receptor (beta chain) is drawn from a study of OX40 agonist ivuxolimab in advanced cancers. Study-level information: Ivuxolimab was delivered to patients intravenously every 2 weeks at doses spanning 0.01 to 10 mg/kg. Partial responses were achieved by three patients: one hepatocellular carcinoma, two cutaneous melanoma.

Produced via immunoSEQ multiplex PCR; TCRdb's table is partial and in-frame only. The sample has 60,000 to 85,000 clones; about 90% are singletons. Specimen: CD4+ or CD8+ T cells sorted from blood, collected in a trial of the OX40 agonist ivuxolimab. The clonotype was recovered from an adult with an advanced solid tumor such as melanoma, head and neck, liver or kidney cancer.

CDR3: CASSVDPAGGPEQYF. The CDR3 nucleotides read TGTGCCAGCAGCGTAGACCCAGCGGGGGGGCCCGAGCAGTACTTC. The V call is TRBV9, the J call TRBJ2-7, with 10 positions matching TRBD2. The V gene end was trimmed by 0 bases and the J gene end by 6 bases; junction bases not matched to a gene: 6. The V gene's germline CDR1 is SGDLS and CDR2 YYNGEE. This CDR3 has 15 amino acids.